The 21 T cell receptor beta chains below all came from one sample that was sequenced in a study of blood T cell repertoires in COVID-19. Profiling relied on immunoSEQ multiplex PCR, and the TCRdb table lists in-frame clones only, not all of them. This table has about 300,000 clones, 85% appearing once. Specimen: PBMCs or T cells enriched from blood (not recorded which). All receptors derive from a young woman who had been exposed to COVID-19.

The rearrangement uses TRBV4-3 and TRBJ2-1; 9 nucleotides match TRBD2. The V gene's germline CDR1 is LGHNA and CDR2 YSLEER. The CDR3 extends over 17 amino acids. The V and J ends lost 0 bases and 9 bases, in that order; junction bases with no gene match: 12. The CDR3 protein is CASSQDLGGGASREQFF. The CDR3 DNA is TGCGCCAGCAGCCAAGATTTAGGCGGGGGGGCTTCCCGTGAGCAGTTCTTC.

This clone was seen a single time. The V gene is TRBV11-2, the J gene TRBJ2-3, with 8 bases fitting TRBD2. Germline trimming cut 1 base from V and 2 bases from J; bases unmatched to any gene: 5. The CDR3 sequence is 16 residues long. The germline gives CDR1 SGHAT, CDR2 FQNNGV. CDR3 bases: TGTGCCAGCAGCTTAGGCGGGGGGCCCTTCACAGATACGCAGTATTTT. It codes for CASSLGGGPFTDTQYF.

DNA of the CDR3: TGTGCCAGCAGTGAAGTCAGAGGAAATAATTCACCCCTCCACTTT. Protein product: CASSEVRGNNSPLHF. The chain joins TRBV25-1 to TRBJ1-6; no definite D call. V was clipped by 2 bases and J by 5 bases, with 10 bases between them. The germline V gene encodes CDR1 MGHDK and CDR2 SYGVNS. This CDR3 is 15 amino acids long.

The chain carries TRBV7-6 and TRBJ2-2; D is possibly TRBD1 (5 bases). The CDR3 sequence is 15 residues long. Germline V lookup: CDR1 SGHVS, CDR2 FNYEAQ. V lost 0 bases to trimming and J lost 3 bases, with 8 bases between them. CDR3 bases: TGTGCCAGCAGCTTAGCCAGGGATTACACCGGGGAGCTGTTTTTT. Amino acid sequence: CASSLARDYTGELFF.

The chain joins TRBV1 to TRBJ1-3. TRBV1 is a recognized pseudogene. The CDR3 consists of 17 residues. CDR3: CTSSQHGTWSGGNTIYF. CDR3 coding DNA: TGCACCAGCAGCCAACACGGGACTTGGTCGGGTGGAAACACCATATATTTT.

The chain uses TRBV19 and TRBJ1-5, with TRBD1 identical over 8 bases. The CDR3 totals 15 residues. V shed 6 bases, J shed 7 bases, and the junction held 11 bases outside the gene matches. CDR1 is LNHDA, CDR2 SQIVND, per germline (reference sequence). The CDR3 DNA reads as TGTGCCAGTAGAGGGGGCGACAGGGGAGGCCAGCCCCAGCATTTT. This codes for CASRGGDRGGQPQHF.

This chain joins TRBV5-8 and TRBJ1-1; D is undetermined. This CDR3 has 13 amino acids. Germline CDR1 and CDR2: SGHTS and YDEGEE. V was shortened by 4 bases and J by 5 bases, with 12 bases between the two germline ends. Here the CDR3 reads CASSLWRSTEAFF. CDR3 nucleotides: TGTGCCAGCAGCCTCTGGAGGAGTACTGAAGCTTTCTTT. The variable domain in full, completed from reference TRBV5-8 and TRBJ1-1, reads EAGVTQSPTHLIKTRGQQATLRCSPISGHTSVYWYQQALGLGLQFLLWYDEGEERNRGNFPPRFSGRQFPNYSSELNVNALELEDSALYLCASSLWRSTEAFFGQGTRLTVV.

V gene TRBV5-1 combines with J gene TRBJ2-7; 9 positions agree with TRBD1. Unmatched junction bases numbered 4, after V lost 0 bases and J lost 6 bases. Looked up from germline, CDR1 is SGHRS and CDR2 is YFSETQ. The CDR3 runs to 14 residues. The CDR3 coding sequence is TGCGCCAGCAGCTTGGAGGGGACAGGGTTCGAGCAGTACTTC. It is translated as CASSLEGTGFEQYF.

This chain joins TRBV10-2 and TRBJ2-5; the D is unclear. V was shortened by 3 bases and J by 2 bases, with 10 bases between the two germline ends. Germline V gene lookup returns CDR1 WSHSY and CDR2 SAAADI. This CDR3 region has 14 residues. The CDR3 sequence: CASSDLQKQETQYF. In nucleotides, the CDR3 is TGCGCCAGCAGTGACTTACAGAAGCAAGAGACCCAGTACTTC.

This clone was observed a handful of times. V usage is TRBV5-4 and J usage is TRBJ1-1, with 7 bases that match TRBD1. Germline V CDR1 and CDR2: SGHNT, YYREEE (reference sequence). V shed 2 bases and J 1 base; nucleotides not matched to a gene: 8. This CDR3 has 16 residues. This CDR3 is CASSFRDRWKNTEAFF. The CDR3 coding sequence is TGTGCCAGCAGCTTTCGGGACAGATGGAAGAACACTGAAGCTTTCTTT.

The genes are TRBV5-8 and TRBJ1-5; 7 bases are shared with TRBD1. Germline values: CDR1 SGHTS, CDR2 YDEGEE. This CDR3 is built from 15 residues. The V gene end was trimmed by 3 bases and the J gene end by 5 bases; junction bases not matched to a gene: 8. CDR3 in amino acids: CASSSGTANYQPQHF. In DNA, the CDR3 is TGTGCCAGCAGCTCTGGGACAGCCAATTATCAGCCCCAGCATTTT.

CDR3 sequence reads: CASSLISGGAYEQYF. The CDR3 bases are TGTGCCAGCAGCTTGATAAGCGGGGGGGCCTACGAGCAGTACTTC. The J gene is TRBJ2-7, the V gene TRBV5-4; 10 nucleotides align to TRBD2. The CDR3 consists of 15 residues. The germline V gene has CDR1 SGHNT and CDR2 YYREEE (reference sequence). The J segment lost 2 bases and the V segment lost 1 base, leaving 3 bases of the junction unmatched.

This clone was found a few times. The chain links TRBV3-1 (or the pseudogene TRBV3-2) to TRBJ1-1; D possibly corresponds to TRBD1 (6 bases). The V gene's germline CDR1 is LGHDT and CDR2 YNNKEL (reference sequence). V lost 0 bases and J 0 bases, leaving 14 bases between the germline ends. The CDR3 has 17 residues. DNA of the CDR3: TGTGCCAGCAGCCAAGATCCAGGGGCAGCGTTGAACACTGAAGCTTTCTTT. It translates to CASSQDPGAALNTEAFF.

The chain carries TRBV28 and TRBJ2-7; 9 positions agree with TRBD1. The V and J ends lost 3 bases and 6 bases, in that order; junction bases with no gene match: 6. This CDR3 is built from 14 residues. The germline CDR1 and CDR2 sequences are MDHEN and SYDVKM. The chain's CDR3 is CASSFTQGAGEQYF. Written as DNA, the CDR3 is TGTGCCAGCAGTTTTACACAGGGGGCCGGCGAGCAGTACTTC.

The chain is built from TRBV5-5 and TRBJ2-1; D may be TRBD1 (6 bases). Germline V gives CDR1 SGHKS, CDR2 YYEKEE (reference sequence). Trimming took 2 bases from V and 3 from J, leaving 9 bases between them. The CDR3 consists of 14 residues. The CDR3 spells CASSLMGHYNEQFF. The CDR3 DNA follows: TGTGCCAGCAGCTTAATGGGACACTACAATGAGCAGTTCTTC. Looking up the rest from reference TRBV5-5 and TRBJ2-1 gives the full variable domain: DAGVTQSPTHLIKTRGQQVTLRCSPISGHKSVSWYQQVLGQGPQFIFQYYEKEERGRGNFPDRFSARQFPNYSSELNVNALLLGDSALYLCASSLMGHYNEQFFGPGTRLTVL.

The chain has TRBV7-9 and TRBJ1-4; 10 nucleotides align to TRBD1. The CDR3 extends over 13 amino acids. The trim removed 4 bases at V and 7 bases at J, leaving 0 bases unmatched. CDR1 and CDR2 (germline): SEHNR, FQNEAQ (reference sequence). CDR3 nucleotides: TGTGCCAGCAGCTGGGACAGGGGTGAAAAACTGTTTTTT. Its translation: CASSWDRGEKLFF.

CDR3 DNA: TGTGCCAGCAGGATCCAGGGCTCCGATGAGCAGTTCTTC. Translating it yields CASRIQGSDEQFF. The V call is TRBV5-4, the J call TRBJ2-1, with D perhaps TRBD1 (5 bases). Germline V gene lookup returns CDR1 SGHNT and CDR2 YYREEE (reference sequence). This CDR3 has 13 amino acids. The ends were cut back, 5 bases at V and 8 bases at J, with 14 bases in the middle.

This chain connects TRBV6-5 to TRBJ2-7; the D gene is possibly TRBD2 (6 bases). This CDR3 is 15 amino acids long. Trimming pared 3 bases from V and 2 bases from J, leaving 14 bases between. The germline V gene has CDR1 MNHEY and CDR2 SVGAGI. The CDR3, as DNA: TGTGCCAGCAGTTATGCGAGAGGCGGGACCTACGAGCAGTACTTC. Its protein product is CASSYARGGTYEQYF.

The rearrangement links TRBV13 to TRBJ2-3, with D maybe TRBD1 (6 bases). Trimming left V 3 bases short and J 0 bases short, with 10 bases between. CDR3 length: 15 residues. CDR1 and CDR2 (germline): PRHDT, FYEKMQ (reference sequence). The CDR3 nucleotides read TGTGCCAGCAGCTTCAGGGGATGGAGCACAGATACGCAGTATTTT. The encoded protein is CASSFRGWSTDTQYF.

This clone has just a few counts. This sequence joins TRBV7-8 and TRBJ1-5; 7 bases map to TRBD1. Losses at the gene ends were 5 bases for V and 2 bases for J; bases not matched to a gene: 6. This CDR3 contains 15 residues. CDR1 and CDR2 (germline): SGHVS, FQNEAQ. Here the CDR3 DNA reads TGTGCCAGCAGCCGAGACAGGGCGGGCAATCAGCCCCAGCATTTT. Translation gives CASSRDRAGNQPQHF.

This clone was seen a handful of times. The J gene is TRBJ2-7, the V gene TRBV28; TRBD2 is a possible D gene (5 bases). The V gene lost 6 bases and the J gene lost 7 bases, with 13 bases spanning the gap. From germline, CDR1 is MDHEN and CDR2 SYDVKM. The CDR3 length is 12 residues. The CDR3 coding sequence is TGTGCCAGCAGCTCTTTAGCGCGTGAGCAGTACTTC. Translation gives CASSSLAREQYF.